The 5 T cell receptor beta chains presented below share a single source sample, sequenced in a study of blood T cell repertoires in COVID-19. Some clones are missing from TCRdb's copy, which holds only in-frame ones; the method was immunoSEQ multiplex PCR. The sample records about 66,000 clones, roughly 86% being singletons. Sequenced material: peripheral blood. Receptors were obtained from a man in his fifties or sixties with acute or convalescent COVID-19.

The rearrangement links TRBV29-1 to TRBJ1-1; the D is unclear. The germline V and J ends were trimmed by 7 bases and 0 bases, with 9 bases remaining between them. The CDR3 runs 12 residues. CDR1 is SQVTM and CDR2 is ANQGSEA in the germline V gene. CDR3 coding DNA: TGCAGCGGGCTAGAGATGAACACTGAAGCTTTCTTT. Translating it yields CSGLEMNTEAFF.

This chain joins TRBV7-2 and TRBJ1-5; no firm D call. V lost 5 bases, J lost 5 bases, and 13 bases lay in between. The CDR3 totals 14 residues. The V gene's germline CDR1 is SGHTA and CDR2 FQGNSA. The chain's CDR3 is CASSTNPSYQPQHF. DNA for the CDR3: TGTGCCAGCAGCACAAATCCTTCTTATCAGCCCCAGCATTTT.

The CDR3 nucleotides are TGTGCCAGCAGCGTAGCACAGGCAGGAACAAGCTACGAGCAGTACTTC. Its protein product is CASSVAQAGTSYEQYF. The chain links TRBV9 to TRBJ2-7, with D maybe TRBD1 (5 bases). V was pared by 0 bases and J by 3 bases, with 16 bases between. Germline CDR1 SGDLS, CDR2 YYNGEE. There are 16 residues in the CDR3.

The chain joins TRBV9 to TRBJ2-3; 14 nucleotides match TRBD2. The CDR3 is made up of 17 amino acids. The J segment lost 7 bases and the V segment lost 3 bases, leaving 10 bases of the junction unmatched. CDR1 is SGDLS and CDR2 is YYNGEE in the germline V gene. Here the CDR3 reads CASSETSGGANPNTQYF. CDR3 bases: TGTGCCAGCAGCGAGACTAGCGGGGGGGCGAATCCAAATACGCAGTATTTT. Filled out from reference TRBV9 and TRBJ2-3, the complete variable domain reads DSGVTQTPKHLITATGQRVTLRCSPRSGDLSVYWYQQSLDQGLQFLIQYYNGEERAKGNILERFSAQQFPDLHSELNLSSLELGDSALYFCASSETSGGANPNTQYFGPGTRLTVL.

CDR3 in amino acids: CASSRASQGNTEAFF. CDR3 DNA sequence: TGTGCCAGCAGCAGAGCTTCACAGGGGAACACTGAAGCTTTCTTT. V is TRBV21-1 and J is TRBJ1-1; TRBD1 reflects the table's D call only, with no check against the DNA. TRBV21-1 is listed as a pseudogene. The CDR3 covers 15 residues.